This entry lists 31 T cell receptor beta chains sequenced from one sample in a study of CD8 T cells in ankylosing spondylitis. TCRdb independently ran MiXCR on the 5' RACE reads; one entry per CDR3 protein. The sample has 130,000 or so distinct CDR3 sequences; about 6.5% are singletons. The specimen sequenced was blood, either unsorted or a sorted T cell fraction (not recorded which). These receptors were collected from a male donor with ankylosing spondylitis or in good health (not recorded which).

This clonotype was seen ten or more times. This rearrangement joins TRBV5-1 to TRBJ2-7; D is possibly TRBD2 (6 bases). The CDR3 spans 15 residues. The V end was cut by 4 bases, the J end by 0 bases, with 14 bases between. Per germline, CDR1 SGHRS and CDR2 YFSETQ. The CDR3, as DNA: TGCGCCAGCAGCCCCGGGGACTGGGTCTCCTACGAGCAGTACTTC. This gives the protein CASSPGDWVSYEQYF.

This clonotype was observed at least ten times. The CDR3 DNA reads TGCGCCAGCAGCTTTTGGGACTCCTGGGGTAGTGAGCAGTTCTTC. This encodes CASSFWDSWGSEQFF. The V call is TRBV5-1, the J call TRBJ2-1; maybe TRBD2 (6 bases). In germline, CDR1 is SGHRS, CDR2 YFSETQ. With 2 bases removed from V and 9 bases from J, the gap between germline ends came to 18 bases. CDR3 length: 15 residues.

This clonotype showed up many times. The chain links TRBV9 to TRBJ2-1, with D unresolved. The germline V gene has CDR1 SGDLS and CDR2 YYNGEE. The CDR3 contains 16 residues. V was clipped by 0 bases and J by 1 base, with 11 bases between them. CDR3 DNA sequence: TGTGCCAGCAGCGTAGATTTCCCAAGTTCCTACAATGAGCAGTTCTTC. Its protein product is CASSVDFPSSYNEQFF.

This clonotype was seen ten or more times. The V call is TRBV5-1, the J call TRBJ2-5, with D maybe TRBD2 (5 bases). This CDR3 region has 14 residues. The germline V gene has CDR1 SGHRS and CDR2 YFSETQ. Trimming stripped 5 bases from V and 9 bases from J, with 20 bases between. Here the CDR3 reads CASSSGLHVTAQYF. CDR3 sequence (DNA): TGCGCCAGCAGTTCCGGACTGCACGTCACGGCCCAGTACTTC. Based on the CDR3 plus reference TRBV5-1 and TRBJ2-5, the full variable domain is KAGVTQTPRYLIKTRGQQVTLSCSPISGHRSVSWYQQTPGQGLQFLFEYFSETQRNKGNFPGRFSGRQFSNSRSEMNVSTLELGDSALYLCASSSGLHVTAQYFGPGTRLLVL.

This clonotype was seen at least ten times. The chain carries TRBV20-1 and TRBJ1-1; TRBD1 agrees at 11 bases. Germline trimming cut 5 bases from V and 7 bases from J; bases unmatched to any gene: 9. CDR3 length: 14 residues. Germline CDR1 DFQATT, CDR2 SNEGSKA (reference sequence). The CDR3 DNA sequence: TGCAGTGCTGGACAGGGGGCCCTCGGAGATGAAGCTTTCTTT. Amino acids: CSAGQGALGDEAFF.

This rearrangement joins TRBV3-1 to TRBJ2-1, with D perhaps matching TRBD2 (6 bases). The V end was cut by 8 bases, the J end by 6 bases, with 11 bases between. The germline CDR1 and CDR2 sequences are LGHDT and YNNKEL (reference sequence). This CDR3 region has 12 residues. CDR3 amino acids: CASHGGFNEQFF. CDR3 bases: TGTGCCAGCCACGGGGGTTTCAATGAGCAGTTCTTC.

The rearrangement links TRBV7-2 to TRBJ2-1, with no clear D. CDR1 is SGHTA and CDR2 is FQGNSA in the germline V gene. There are 14 residues in the CDR3. Trimming cost V 5 bases and J 7 bases, with 15 bases left between them. The CDR3 loop is CASSTRLDGNEQFF. CDR3 nucleotide sequence: TGTGCCAGCAGCACCAGGCTAGACGGGAATGAGCAGTTCTTC.

This clonotype was observed many times. This chain uses TRBV15 with TRBJ2-1; 7 positions match TRBD1. The CDR3 has 15 amino acids. Germline lookup yields CDR1 LNHNV and CDR2 YYDKDF (reference sequence). Trimming removed 1 base from V and 6 bases from J; junction bases left unmatched: 6. The CDR3 bases are TGTGCCACCAGCAGAGGCACAGGGGCCAGCAATGAGCAGTTCTTC. Amino acid sequence: CATSRGTGASNEQFF.

By share, this clonotype ranks as medium-sized. The rearrangement uses TRBV14 and TRBJ1-2; D is unresolved. The CDR3 runs to 15 residues. Trimming removed 0 bases from V and 1 base from J, with 9 bases in between. CDR1 and CDR2 from the germline V gene are SGHDN and FVKESK. In DNA form, the CDR3 reads TGTGCCAGCAGCCAAGATGGGATGGGTAACTATGGCTACACCTTC. Protein product: CASSQDGMGNYGYTF.

This clonotype appeared many times. The genes are TRBV25-1 and TRBJ2-1, with 7 bases lining up with TRBD2. The CDR3 is 14 residues long. After removal of 2 bases from V and 7 bases from J, the junction contained 5 bases not matched to a gene. Germline V CDR1 and CDR2: MGHDK, SYGVNS. CDR3 sequence reads: CASSEVGGRNEQFF. The CDR3 bases are TGTGCCAGCAGTGAAGTGGGAGGGAGGAATGAGCAGTTCTTC.

This clonotype was picked up many times. The chain links TRBV3-1 to TRBJ2-7, with 7 bases aligning to TRBD1. With 5 bases clipped from V and 5 bases from J, the junction kept 9 bases outside the gene matches. This CDR3 is built from 14 residues. Germline V CDR1 and CDR2: LGHDT, YNNKEL (reference sequence). CDR3 sequence (DNA): TGTGCCAGCAGCTGGCGGACAGGCGAGGACGAGCAGTACTTC. The encoded protein is CASSWRTGEDEQYF.

The gene calls are TRBV5-5 and TRBJ2-2; possible D gene TRBD2, 5 bases. Between the trimmed V and J ends, which lost 7 bases and 5 bases, there was a span of 15 bases. Germline V gene data show CDR1 as SGHKS and CDR2 as YYEKEE (reference sequence). CDR3 length equals 14 residues. The CDR3 protein is CASGPGVLTGELFF. CDR3 DNA: TGTGCCAGCGGCCCCGGGGTCCTGACCGGGGAGCTGTTTTTT.

At least ten counts were recorded for this clonotype. This rearrangement joins TRBV9 to TRBJ2-7, with D unclear. This CDR3 has 12 amino acids. CDR1 and CDR2 (germline): SGDLS, YYNGEE. The V and J ends lost 0 bases and 6 bases respectively, with 7 bases between them. CDR3 sequence (DNA): TGTGCCAGCAGCGTAGCCAGAGGCGAGCAGTACTTC. Translated: CASSVARGEQYF. The full variable domain, with the rest looked up from reference TRBV9 and TRBJ2-7, is DSGVTQTPKHLITATGQRVTLRCSPRSGDLSVYWYQQSLDQGLQFLIQYYNGEERAKGNILERFSAQQFPDLHSELNLSSLELGDSALYFCASSVARGEQYFGPGTRLTVT.

This clonotype was recorded at least ten times. The chain has TRBV7-3 and TRBJ2-2, with 7 bases identical to TRBD1. This CDR3 is built from 14 residues. The junction had 4 bases not matched to a gene; V was cut back by 4 bases and J by 5 bases. Germline V gene lookup returns CDR1 SGHTA and CDR2 FQGTGA. Written as DNA, the CDR3 is TGTGCCAGCAGCTCATACAGGGGAACCGGGGAGCTGTTTTTT. Its translation is CASSSYRGTGELFF.

The V gene is TRBV5-1, the J gene TRBJ2-3, with D perhaps matching TRBD2 (5 bases). Germline CDR1 and CDR2: SGHRS and YFSETQ. The CDR3 spans 14 residues. Trimming cost V 4 bases and J 1 base, with 10 bases left between them. This CDR3 is CASSEGLGTDTQYF. CDR3 bases: TGCGCCAGCAGCGAAGGACTTGGCACAGATACGCAGTATTTT.

This clonotype was seen ten or more times. This rearrangement joins TRBV5-1 to TRBJ1-1, with TRBD1 matching over 8 bases. This CDR3 spans 18 amino acids. Per germline, CDR1 SGHRS and CDR2 YFSETQ. V lost 1 base, J lost 1 base, and 12 bases stayed unmatched. CDR3: CASSLLGRGTGGNTEAFF. CDR3 nucleotides: TGCGCCAGCAGCTTGTTGGGCCGAGGAACAGGGGGGAACACTGAAGCTTTCTTT.

This clonotype occurred many times. One end of the junction does not line up with germline, which may come from a read error. V gene TRBV6-5 combines with J gene TRBJ2-7; tentatively, D is TRBD2 (6 bases). The CDR3 runs 11 residues. In germline, CDR1 is MNHEY, CDR2 SVGAGI. DNA for the CDR3: TGTGCCAGCAGTCACTCCGGGAGAACTTACTTC. Translating it yields CASSHSGRTYF.

This clonotype was seen many times. The chain combines TRBV6-5 with TRBJ2-7; D possibly matches TRBD1 or TRBD2 (5 bases each). There are 16 residues in the CDR3. V was clipped by 1 base and J by 2 bases, with 15 bases between them. Germline-derived CDR1 and CDR2 are MNHEY and SVGAGI. The CDR3 region has the DNA TGTGCCAGCAGTTACTTGCCGGGACCGATGACCTACGAGCAGTACTTC. This sequence encodes CASSYLPGPMTYEQYF.

This clonotype was seen only a few times. The V gene is TRBV7-9, the J gene TRBJ2-1; 7 positions match TRBD2. Germline CDR1 is SEHNR and CDR2 is FQNEAQ (reference sequence). The CDR3 loop spans 17 amino acids. Losses at the gene ends were 5 bases for V and 6 bases for J; bases not matched to a gene: 16. CDR3 sequence reads: CASSPGGLGRALNEQFF. CDR3 sequence (DNA): TGTGCCAGCAGCCCCGGCGGATTAGGGAGGGCCCTCAATGAGCAGTTCTTC.

There are many counts of this clonotype. V usage is TRBV18 and J usage is TRBJ2-2; D ambiguous. Trimming cost V 2 bases and J 6 bases, with 10 bases left between them. The germline V gene encodes CDR1 KGHSH and CDR2 LQKENI. The CDR3 runs to 14 residues. The DNA for the CDR3 is TGTGCCAGCTCACCAGGGCCACACGCCGGGGAGCTGTTTTTT. It codes for CASSPGPHAGELFF.

This clonotype was seen many times. In nucleotides, the CDR3 is TGTGCCAGCAGTTCCCGGGGCGGGGAGAATCAGCCCCAGCATTTT. Residues: CASSSRGGENQPQHF. This chain uses TRBV12-3 or TRBV12-4 with TRBJ1-5; possibly TRBD1 for D (5 bases). This CDR3 is 15 amino acids long. The V end lost 4 bases, the J end lost 4 bases, and 14 bases lay between the germline ends.

V is TRBV5-6 and J is TRBJ2-7; TRBD1 matches at 8 bases. This CDR3 comprises 14 residues. V trimming: 4 bases; J trimming: 2 bases; junction bases outside the gene matches: 5. Germline CDR1 reads SGHDT; CDR2 reads YYEEEE. The CDR3 nucleotides are TGTGCCAGCAGCAAAGGGACAGGAGCCTACGAGCAGTACTTC. This translates into CASSKGTGAYEQYF.

This clonotype came up many times. V usage is TRBV14 and J usage is TRBJ2-7, with D unclear. The CDR3 covers 13 residues. The ends were cut back, 0 bases at V and 7 bases at J, with 10 bases in the middle. Germline CDR1 reads SGHDN; CDR2 reads FVKESK. This chain's CDR3 is CASSQDRRTEQYF. The DNA of the CDR3 is TGTGCCAGCAGCCAAGATAGACGGACGGAGCAGTACTTC.

This clonotype was seen repeatedly, ten times or more. The genes are TRBV5-1 and TRBJ2-2; either TRBD1 or TRBD2 may supply D (5 bases each). The ends were cut back, 0 bases at V and 0 bases at J, with 9 bases in the middle. The length of the CDR3 is 16 residues. Germline CDR1 is SGHRS and CDR2 is YFSETQ. The CDR3 DNA reads TGCGCCAGCAGCTTGGCAGGGACCGCGAACACCGGGGAGCTGTTTTTT. As protein: CASSLAGTANTGELFF.

This chain joins TRBV20-1 and TRBJ1-6; 9 bases match TRBD1. Trimming removed 1 base from V and 0 bases from J; junction bases left unmatched: 4. The V gene's germline CDR1 is DFQATT and CDR2 SNEGSKA (reference sequence). The length of the CDR3 is 17 residues. DNA for the CDR3: TGCAGTGCTAGAGCCGGGACAGGGAGCTCCTATAATTCACCCCTCCACTTT. Translation gives CSARAGTGSSYNSPLHF.

This clonotype was recorded at least ten times. The rearrangement joins TRBV20-1 to TRBJ1-2; tentatively, D is TRBD1 (5 bases). The V end lost 2 bases, the J end lost 4 bases, and 11 bases lay between the germline ends. The germline CDR1 and CDR2 sequences are DFQATT and SNEGSKA (reference sequence). The CDR3 totals 13 residues. The CDR3 here is CSARNLGPYGYTF. The CDR3 DNA sequence: TGCAGTGCTAGAAATTTGGGACCCTATGGCTACACCTTC.

At least ten counts were recorded for this clonotype. The chain employs TRBV5-1 and TRBJ1-6; no firm D call. The CDR3 is made up of 13 amino acids. Germline lookup yields CDR1 SGHRS and CDR2 YFSETQ. The ends were cut back, 1 base at V and 7 bases at J, with 6 bases in the middle. For the CDR3, the DNA is TGCGCCAGCAGCTTGTCCGCCAATTCACCCCTCCACTTT. Translation: CASSLSANSPLHF.

In this sample, this clonotype turned up many times. The gene calls are TRBV5-1 and TRBJ2-7, with D tentatively TRBD1 or TRBD2 (5 bases each). V lost 1 base to trimming and J lost 8 bases, with 19 bases between them. From germline, CDR1 is SGHRS and CDR2 YFSETQ. This CDR3 spans 15 amino acids. DNA of the CDR3: TGCGCCAGCAGCTTGACACTCCGGGACGGCTCTCAGCAGTACTTC. Its protein product is CASSLTLRDGSQQYF.

In this sample, this clonotype turned up many times. This sequence joins TRBV7-9 and TRBJ2-3; 9 nucleotides agree with TRBD2. Germline CDR1 SEHNR, CDR2 FQNEAQ (reference sequence). With V trimmed by 0 bases and J by 4 bases, 8 bases remained unmatched. CDR3 length equals 17 residues. The CDR3 region is CASSLAFGGRAADTQYF. The CDR3, as DNA: TGTGCCAGCAGCTTAGCGTTCGGCGGGAGGGCAGCAGATACGCAGTATTTT.

This clonotype was counted ten times or more. The chain couples TRBV7-3 to TRBJ1-1; 10 bases map to TRBD1. Per the germline V gene, CDR1 is SGHTA and CDR2 is FQGTGA. V shed 3 bases, J shed 4 bases, and the junction held 8 bases outside the gene matches. The CDR3 covers 16 residues. The CDR3 is CASSFSGTGAGTEAFF. In DNA, the CDR3 is TGTGCCAGCAGCTTCTCCGGGACAGGGGCGGGCACTGAAGCTTTCTTT.

This clonotype was detected ten times or more. This chain joins TRBV2 and TRBJ1-2; 8 bases fit TRBD1. Germline assignment: CDR1 SNHLY and CDR2 FYNNEI. J was trimmed by 7 bases and V by 1 base; bases with no gene match: 8. The CDR3 covers 15 residues. The CDR3 nucleotides are TGTGCCAGCAGTGAAGGCGGCAGGGGGCAGTTTGGCTACACCTTC. This translates into CASSEGGRGQFGYTF.